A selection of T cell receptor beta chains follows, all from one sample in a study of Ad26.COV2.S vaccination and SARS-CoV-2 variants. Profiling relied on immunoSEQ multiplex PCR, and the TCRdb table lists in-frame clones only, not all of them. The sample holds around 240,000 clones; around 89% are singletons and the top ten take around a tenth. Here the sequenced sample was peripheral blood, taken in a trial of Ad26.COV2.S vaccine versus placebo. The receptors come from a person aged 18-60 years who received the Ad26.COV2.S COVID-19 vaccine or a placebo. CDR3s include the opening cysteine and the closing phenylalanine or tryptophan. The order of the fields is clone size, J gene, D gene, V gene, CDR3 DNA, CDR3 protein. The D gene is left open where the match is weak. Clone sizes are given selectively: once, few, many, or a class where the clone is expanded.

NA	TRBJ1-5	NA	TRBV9	TGTGCCAGCAGCGTAGCAGGGCTAAATCAGCCCCAGCATTTT	CASSVAGLNQPQHF
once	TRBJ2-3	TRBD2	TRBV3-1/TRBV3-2	TGTGCCAGCAGCTCCTGGACTAGCGGGGGGGCCAAAGATACGCAGTATTTT	CASSSWTSGGAKDTQYF
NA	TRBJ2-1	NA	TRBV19	TGTGCCAGTAGTATAGCATTAGTTAATGAGCAGTTCTTC	CASSIALVNEQFF
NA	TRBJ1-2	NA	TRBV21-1	TGTGCCAGCACCACATGCGTGGACCACGGATCCAACTATGGCTACACCTTC	CASTTCVDHGSNYGYTF
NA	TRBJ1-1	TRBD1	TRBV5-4	TGTGCCAGCAGCCTCGACAGGGGCGTGTACACTGAAGCTTTCTTT	CASSLDRGVYTEAFF
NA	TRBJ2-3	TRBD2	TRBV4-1	TGCGCCAGCAGCCAAGTGGCGGGAGGCGGGGATACGCAGTATTTT	CASSQVAGGGDTQYF
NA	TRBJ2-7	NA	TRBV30	TGTGCCTGGAGTGTTGGTGGGTCCTACGAGCAGTACTTC	CAWSVGGSYEQYF
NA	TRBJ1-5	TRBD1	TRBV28	TGTGCCAGCAGCCTGCACGGGACAGGGGGTAATCAGCCCCAGCATTTT	CASSLHGTGGNQPQHF
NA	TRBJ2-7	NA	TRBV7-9	TGTGCCAGCAGCTACCTCTACGAGCAGTACTTC	CASSYLYEQYF
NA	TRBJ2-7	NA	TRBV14	TGTGCCAGCAGCCAAGTTCGCCTCGGGACGGGCGAGCAGTACTTC	CASSQVRLGTGEQYF
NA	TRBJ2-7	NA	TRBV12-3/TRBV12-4	TGTGCCAGCAGTACCCGTACAGTGTACGAGCAGTACTTC	CASSTRTVYEQYF
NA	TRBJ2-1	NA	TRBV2	TGTGCCAGCAGCCAAGCACTCCCGAGCTCCTACAATGAGCAGTTCTTC	CASSQALPSSYNEQFF
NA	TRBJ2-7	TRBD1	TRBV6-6	TGTGCCAGCAGTTATGGGGCACAGGGGTTCCTCGTCGAGCAGTACTTC	CASSYGAQGFLVEQYF
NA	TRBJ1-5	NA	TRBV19	TGTGCCAGTAGTAGAGGGGAAGGCAATCAGCCCCAGCATTTT	CASSRGEGNQPQHF
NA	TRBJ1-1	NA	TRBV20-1	TGCAGTGCTCCCCAGGTGCAAGCTTTCTTT	CSAPQVQAFF
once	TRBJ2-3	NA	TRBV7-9	TGTGCCAGCAGCTCCGGGCCAGATACGCAGTATTTT	CASSSGPDTQYF
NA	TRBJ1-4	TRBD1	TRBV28	TGTGCCAGCAGTTTATATCGGGACAGACTTAATGAAAAACTGTTTTTT	CASSLYRDRLNEKLFF
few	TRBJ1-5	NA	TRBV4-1	TGCGCCAGCAGCCAAGCTACCAATCAGCCCCAGCATTTT	CASSQATNQPQHF
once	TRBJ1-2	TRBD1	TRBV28	TGTGCCAGCAGTTCCTCCGGGACAGGGGGCTTTAACTATGGCTACACCTTC	CASSSSGTGGFNYGYTF
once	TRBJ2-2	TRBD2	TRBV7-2	TGTGCCAGCGGAGGCCGGAGCGGGAGGGAAAAGACCGGGGAGCTGTTTTTT	CASGGRSGREKTGELFF
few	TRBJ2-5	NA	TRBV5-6	TGTGCCAGCAGCCAGGGGACAAGGGAGACCCAGTACTTC	CASSQGTRETQYF
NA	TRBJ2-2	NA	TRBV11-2	TGTGCCAGCAGCCCATCCCGGGCCGGGGAGCTGTTTTTT	CASSPSRAGELFF
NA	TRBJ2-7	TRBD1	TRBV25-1	TGTGCCAGCCGCACAGGGGCGACATACGAGCAGTACTTC	CASRTGATYEQYF
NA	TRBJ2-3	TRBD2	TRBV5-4	TGTGCCAGCAGCCAACTTCAAGCGGGGGTATCCCCAGATACGCAGTATTTT	CASSQLQAGVSPDTQYF
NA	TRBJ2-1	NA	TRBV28	TGTGCCAGCATGCCCCTCTACAATGAGCAGTTCTTC	CASMPLYNEQFF
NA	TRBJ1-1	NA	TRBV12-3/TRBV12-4	TGTGCCAGCATCGTCGGTAGTTCCCCCCGGGCTTTCTTT	CASIVGSSPRAFF
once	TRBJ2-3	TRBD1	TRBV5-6	TGTGCCAGCAGCTTGGATTGGGACAGGTCTCCAGATACGCAGTATTTT	CASSLDWDRSPDTQYF
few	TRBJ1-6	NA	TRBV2	TGTGCCAGCAGTGTGGTCGCGCCCCTCCACTTT	CASSVVAPLHF
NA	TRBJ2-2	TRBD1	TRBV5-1	TGCGCCAGCAGCCCGGGACAGGGGGCCCTCACCGGGGAGCTGTTTTTT	CASSPGQGALTGELFF
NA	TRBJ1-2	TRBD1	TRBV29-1	TGCAGCGTTCAGGACAGGCGCTGGTTTGGCTACACCTTC	CSVQDRRWFGYTF
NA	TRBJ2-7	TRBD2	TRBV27	TGTGCCAGCAGTCTAGGACTAGCGAACTACGAGCAGTACTTC	CASSLGLANYEQYF
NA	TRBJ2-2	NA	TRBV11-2	TGTGCCAGCAGCCCCGGACAGTACACCGGGGAGCTGTTTTTT	CASSPGQYTGELFF
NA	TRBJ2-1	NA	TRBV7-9	TGTGCCAGCAGCTTAGTACGGGGGCCGAGATACAATGAGCAGTTCTTC	CASSLVRGPRYNEQFF
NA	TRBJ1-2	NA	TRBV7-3	TGTGCCAGCAGCTTAGGGGCAGGCGGGGGCTACACCTTC	CASSLGAGGGYTF
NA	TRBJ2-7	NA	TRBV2	TGTGCCAGCAATAGGGCCCTCCCACCTTACGAGCAGTACTTC	CASNRALPPYEQYF
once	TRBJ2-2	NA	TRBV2	TGTGCCACGGGTCAATCGGGGAACACCGGGGAGCTGTTTTTT	CATGQSGNTGELFF
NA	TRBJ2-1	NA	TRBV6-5	TGTGCCAGCAGTTACGAGCGCAGCTCCTACAATGAGCAGTTCTTC	CASSYERSSYNEQFF
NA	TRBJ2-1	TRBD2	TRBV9	TGTGCCAGCAGCGTAGGATCCCCGGGACTAGCGGGACGGAGCTCCTACAATGAGCAGTTCTTC	CASSVGSPGLAGRSSYNEQFF
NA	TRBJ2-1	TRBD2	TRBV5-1	TGCGCCAGCAGCTTGGGACTAGCGGGCCCCAATGAGCAGTTCTTC	CASSLGLAGPNEQFF
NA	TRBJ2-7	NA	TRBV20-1	TGCAGTGTCCGGTCCTACGAGCAGTACTTC	CSVRSYEQYF
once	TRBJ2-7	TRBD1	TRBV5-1	TGCGCCAGCAGCCCGGACAGGGTCTACGAGCAGTACTTC	CASSPDRVYEQYF
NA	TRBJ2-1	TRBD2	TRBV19	TGTGCCAGTAGTATAGATCTATCTAGCGGGAGGGCCTCTAATGAGCAGTTCTTC	CASSIDLSSGRASNEQFF
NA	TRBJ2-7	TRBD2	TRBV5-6	TGTGCCAGCAGCTTGGTGGGGGGGAGCTCCTACGAGCAGTACTTC	CASSLVGGSSYEQYF
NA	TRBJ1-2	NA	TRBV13	TGTGCCAGCAGCTTGCAGGGAAGCTATGGCTACACCTTC	CASSLQGSYGYTF
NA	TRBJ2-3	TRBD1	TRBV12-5	TGTGCTAGTGGGCCCGGGCAGGGGGTGGCAGATACGCAGTATTTT	CASGPGQGVADTQYF
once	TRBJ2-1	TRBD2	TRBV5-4	TGTGCCAGCAGCGGCGGGGGACTCAGCTCCTACAATGAGCAGTTCTTC	CASSGGGLSSYNEQFF
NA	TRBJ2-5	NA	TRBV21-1	TGTGCCAGTACGAACAGAAACTTTTTAGGGGAGACCCAGTACTTC	CASTNRNFLGETQYF
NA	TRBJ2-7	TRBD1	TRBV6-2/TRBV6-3	TGTGCCAGCAGTGACAGACAGGGGTATTCCTACGAGCAGTACTTC	CASSDRQGYSYEQYF
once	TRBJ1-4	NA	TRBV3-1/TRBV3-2	TGTGCCAGCAGCCACTTTCTTGATAATGAAAAACTGTTTTTT	CASSHFLDNEKLFF
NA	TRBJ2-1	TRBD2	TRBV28	TGTGCCAGCAGTTTGGGCGGGAGCTCCTACAATGAGCAGTTCTTC	CASSLGGSSYNEQFF
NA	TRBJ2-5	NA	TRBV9	TGTGCCAGCAGCGTAGGGGCCGACGGGGAGACCCAGTACTTC	CASSVGADGETQYF
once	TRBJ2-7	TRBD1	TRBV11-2	TGTGCCAGCAGCCCTACCGGGACAGCGTTAGGGGAGCAGTACTTC	CASSPTGTALGEQYF
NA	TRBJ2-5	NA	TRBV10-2	TGCGCCAGCAGCCGCCCGGGACGGATAAGGGAGACCCAGTACTTC	CASSRPGRIRETQYF
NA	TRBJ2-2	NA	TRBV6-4	TGTGCCAGCATCCCCCTTTGGTTAATATCCGGGGAGCTGTTTTTT	CASIPLWLISGELFF
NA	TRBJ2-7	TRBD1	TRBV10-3	TGTGCCTCCCGTGGGACAGGGGCCTACGAGCAGTACTTC	CASRGTGAYEQYF
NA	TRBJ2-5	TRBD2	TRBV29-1	TGCAGCGTTGACCGGTCTAGCGGGAGGTTTGGTCCACGAGAGACCCAGTACTTC	CSVDRSSGRFGPRETQYF
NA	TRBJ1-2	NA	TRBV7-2	TGTGCCAGCAGCTTAATTACGGCTCGCGGCTACACCTTC	CASSLITARGYTF
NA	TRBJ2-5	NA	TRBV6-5	TGTGCCAGCAGTTACCCTACAGAGGGGGAGACCCAGTACTTC	CASSYPTEGETQYF